The next 21 T cell receptor beta chains were all read from a single sample in a study of cytomegalovirus exposure and HLA in healthy donors. The PCR employed 60 Vbeta primers together with 13 Jbeta primers. Here immunoSEQ multiplex PCR was the method, and the copy in TCRdb shows in-frame clones only, minus some. The sample comprises roughly 120,000 clones, 81% of which are singletons, and about 2% rests with the top ten. Sequenced: PBMCs. These receptors all come from a woman aged 25 to 39 in good health and CMV-seronegative.

This clone came up a few times. The chain employs TRBV5-1 and TRBJ2-5, with TRBD1 matching 8 bases. CDR3 length equals 17 residues. Trimming removed 0 bases from V and 5 bases from J; junction bases left unmatched: 12. Germline V CDR1 and CDR2: SGHRS, YFSETQ. The CDR3 region is CASSLAPTGELSETQYF. CDR3 nucleotide sequence: TGCGCCAGCAGCTTGGCCCCGACAGGGGAGCTGAGTGAGACCCAGTACTTC.

The chain links TRBV18 to TRBJ2-7; D unresolved. Germline values: CDR1 KGHSH, CDR2 LQKENI. V lost 5 bases and J lost 5, with 10 bases in between. The CDR3 totals 12 residues. CDR3 protein: CASSYGEHEQYF. CDR3 sequence (DNA): TGTGCCAGCTCATATGGAGAACACGAGCAGTACTTC.

This clone came up a few times. The CDR3 DNA follows: TGTGCCAGCAGTGAAGCCCCCAACAGGGCGACTATTCACACTGAAGCTTTCTTT. Its translation is CASSEAPNRATIHTEAFF. The chain carries TRBV2 and TRBJ1-1, with a possible D match to TRBD1 (6 bases). The V end lost 0 bases, the J end lost 3 bases, and 20 bases lay between the germline ends. This CDR3 spans 18 amino acids. Germline V CDR1 and CDR2: SNHLY, FYNNEI.

J is TRBJ1-2 and V is TRBV5-4; 7 nucleotides agree with TRBD1. The CDR3 runs to 14 residues. V was clipped by 0 bases and J by 4 bases; unmatched bases: 3. Germline loops: CDR1 SGHNT, CDR2 YYREEE (reference sequence). The CDR3: CASSLARDSYGYTF. The DNA of the CDR3 is TGTGCCAGCAGCTTGGCCCGGGACAGCTATGGCTACACCTTC. Full variable domain (rest looked up from reference TRBV5-4 and TRBJ1-2): ETGVTQSPTHLIKTRGQQVTLRCSSQSGHNTVSWYQQALGQGPQFIFQYYREEENGRGNFPPRFSGLQFPNYSSELNVNALELDDSALYLCASSLARDSYGYTFGSGTRLTVV.

The chain links TRBV28 to TRBJ1-2; no reliable D call. This CDR3 comprises 12 residues. The V end was cut by 7 bases, the J end by 6 bases, with 12 bases between. Germline V gives CDR1 MDHEN, CDR2 SYDVKM. This chain's CDR3 is CASKEGGNGYTF. The CDR3, as DNA: TGTGCCAGCAAAGAGGGTGGTAATGGCTACACCTTC.

The chain has TRBV5-1 and TRBJ2-3, with TRBD2 identical over 7 bases. V shed 0 bases and J 5 bases; nucleotides not matched to a gene: 6. The CDR3 is 15 residues long. CDR1 is SGHRS, CDR2 YFSETQ, per germline. CDR3 DNA sequence: TGCGCCAGCAGCTTGGCCAGCCGGGAGGTAGATACGCAGTATTTT. Amino acid sequence: CASSLASREVDTQYF.

In DNA, the CDR3 is TGTGCCAGCAGGACAGGGTCTCAGCCCCAGCATTTT. Its translation: CASRTGSQPQHF. The chain has TRBV6-5 and TRBJ1-5; 7 bases line up with TRBD1. CDR1 and CDR2 from the germline V gene are MNHEY and SVGAGI. This CDR3 is built from 12 residues. Losses at the gene ends were 6 bases for V and 6 bases for J; bases not matched to a gene: 2.

This sequence joins TRBV15 and TRBJ2-5, with D tentatively TRBD2 (6 bases). Germline CDR1 is LNHNV and CDR2 is YYDKDF (reference sequence). V lost 4 bases, J lost 6 bases, and 15 bases lay in between. The CDR3 is 14 residues long. The CDR3 nucleotides are TGTGCCACCAGCACCCCGGCGGGGTTGAAGACCCAGTACTTC. It encodes CATSTPAGLKTQYF.

This chain uses TRBV5-1 with TRBJ2-3, with TRBD2 identical over 8 bases. This CDR3 is built from 14 residues. Trimming at V came to 5 bases and at J to 2 bases, leaving 4 bases not matched to a gene. In germline, CDR1 is SGHRS, CDR2 YFSETQ. Written as DNA, the CDR3 is TGCGCCAGCAGACCAGGACTAGCCACAGATACGCAGTATTTT. Its protein product is CASRPGLATDTQYF. Variable domain in full (rest from reference TRBV5-1 and TRBJ2-3): KAGVTQTPRYLIKTRGQQVTLSCSPISGHRSVSWYQQTPGQGLQFLFEYFSETQRNKGNFPGRFSGRQFSNSRSEMNVSTLELGDSALYLCASRPGLATDTQYFGPGTRLTVL.

The V gene is TRBV27, the J gene TRBJ2-5; 11 bases fit TRBD1. J was trimmed by 2 bases and V by 5 bases; bases with no gene match: 10. The CDR3 runs 17 residues. Per germline, CDR1 MNHEY and CDR2 SMNVEV (reference sequence). Here the CDR3 reads CASSTIGDRGSQETQYF. CDR3 nucleotide sequence: TGTGCCAGCAGTACAATAGGGGACAGGGGGTCGCAAGAGACCCAGTACTTC.

The chain links TRBV2 to TRBJ2-1, with D perhaps TRBD2 (6 bases). In germline, CDR1 is SNHLY, CDR2 FYNNEI. The CDR3 sequence is 15 residues long. V was shortened by 4 bases and J by 1 base, with 11 bases between the two germline ends. The CDR3 reads CASSGGGASYNEQFF. DNA of the CDR3: TGTGCCAGCAGTGGAGGAGGGGCGTCCTACAATGAGCAGTTCTTC. Full variable domain (remainder filled in from reference TRBV2 and TRBJ2-1): EPEVTQTPSHQVTQMGQEVILRCVPISNHLYFYWYRQILGQKVEFLVSFYNNEISEKSEIFDDQFSVERPDGSNFTLKIRSTKLEDSAMYFCASSGGGASYNEQFFGPGTRLTVL.

The chain couples TRBV2 to TRBJ1-5; D is uncertain. Germline V CDR1 and CDR2: SNHLY, FYNNEI. Trimming left V 5 bases short and J 7 bases short, with 15 bases between. The CDR3 consists of 14 residues. As DNA, the CDR3 is TGTGCCAGCAGTAAGATGGGGAGAGGACAGCCCCAGCATTTT. This encodes CASSKMGRGQPQHF.

This rearrangement joins TRBV7-9 to TRBJ1-2; TRBD1 matches 8 bases. From germline, CDR1 is SEHNR and CDR2 FQNEAQ (reference sequence). The V and J ends lost 6 bases and 4 bases, in that order; junction bases with no gene match: 7. The CDR3 spans 14 residues. The CDR3 spells CASSYEGQAYGYTF. As DNA, the CDR3 is TGTGCCAGCAGTTACGAGGGACAGGCCTATGGCTACACCTTC.

The V and J genes are TRBV12-5 and TRBJ1-1; TRBD1 might be the D (6 bases). The V end lost 6 bases, the J end lost 7 bases, and 15 bases lay between the germline ends. Germline V gene sequence: CDR1 LGHNT, CDR2 FRNRAP. The CDR3 runs 13 residues. The CDR3 is CASGQAGAGEAFF. The DNA of the CDR3 is TGTGCTAGTGGCCAGGCAGGGGCGGGTGAAGCTTTCTTT.

This clone was found once. The CDR3 is CASSLAGNQPQHF. In DNA, the CDR3 is TGTGCCAGCAGCTTGGCTGGCAATCAGCCCCAGCATTTT. V gene TRBV11-2 combines with J gene TRBJ1-5; D unclear. V dropped 3 bases and J dropped 2 bases, with 5 bases sitting between them. This CDR3 is 13 amino acids long. The germline V gene encodes CDR1 SGHAT and CDR2 FQNNGV.

V and J are TRBV27 and TRBJ1-3, with TRBD1 matching over 8 bases. The CDR3 length is 14 residues. Looked up from germline, CDR1 is MNHEY and CDR2 is SMNVEV (reference sequence). With V trimmed by 8 bases and J by 0 bases, 3 bases remained unmatched. The CDR3 reads CASRDRGSGNTIYF. The CDR3 bases are TGTGCCAGCCGAGACAGGGGCTCTGGAAACACCATATATTTT.

This clone was observed a single time. CDR3 loop: CSGVQGPNEQYF. The CDR3 DNA sequence: TGCAGCGGAGTACAGGGGCCGAACGAGCAGTACTTC. The chain uses TRBV29-1 and TRBJ2-7; TRBD1 aligns across 7 bases. This CDR3 is 12 amino acids long. The germline CDR1 and CDR2 sequences are SQVTM and ANQGSEA. The V segment lost 7 bases and the J segment 5 bases; nucleotides outside the gene matches: 8.

Only a few counts were recorded for this clone. The CDR3 loop reads CASSAPSLASGRRSETQYF. CDR3 bases: TGTGCCAGCAGCGCACCCAGCCTTGCTAGCGGGAGGAGGTCAGAGACCCAGTACTTC. The J gene is TRBJ2-5, the V gene TRBV7-9; 11 nucleotides match TRBD2. V lost 5 bases to trimming and J lost 4 bases; unmatched junction nucleotides: 18. The CDR3 sequence is 19 residues long. From germline, CDR1 is SEHNR and CDR2 FQNEAQ (reference sequence).

This clone was counted only a few times. The genes are TRBV7-9 and TRBJ2-7, with 7 bases aligning to TRBD1. This CDR3 is 12 amino acids long. CDR1 SEHNR and CDR2 FQNEAQ come from the germline V gene (reference sequence). V lost 6 bases to trimming and J lost 3 bases; unmatched junction nucleotides: 2. CDR3 region: CASSPGGYEQYF. The CDR3 coding sequence is TGTGCCAGCAGTCCAGGGGGCTACGAGCAGTACTTC.

The genes are TRBV11-2 and TRBJ1-1; D unresolved. The CDR3 is 16 amino acids. Germline loops: CDR1 SGHAT, CDR2 FQNNGV. V was cut by 1 base and J by 2 bases, with 14 bases left in between. The DNA for the CDR3 is TGTGCCAGCAGCTTAGTCTTTGAGGCAGTAAACACTGAAGCTTTCTTT. This encodes CASSLVFEAVNTEAFF.

This chain links TRBV2 with TRBJ2-7, with TRBD1 identical over 8 bases. The CDR3 extends over 15 amino acids. Per the germline V gene, CDR1 is SNHLY and CDR2 is FYNNEI. V was pared by 2 bases and J by 5 bases, with 8 bases of the junction left unmatched. The CDR3 reads CASSERGQGNNEQYF. In nucleotides, the CDR3 is TGTGCCAGCAGTGAACGCGGACAGGGTAACAACGAGCAGTACTTC.